These T cell receptor beta chains were read from a single sample in a study of T-cell memory formation after mild COVID-19. TCRdb recomputed calls from the 5' RACE reads with MiXCR, one row per CDR3 protein. This table holds about 240,000 distinct CDR3 sequences, around a tenth found once. Sequenced material: PBMCs or a T cell subset sorted from them (not recorded which). These receptors were collected from a man aged 18 to 29 who had mild COVID-19 (a few samples of this study predate the infection). Cell type and time point are not known. Each CDR3 is given with its conserved first and last residue. D genes are given only for firm matches. The size field is filled for only some rows; it gives once, few, many or a size class.

J gene,clone size,V gene,D gene,CDR3 protein,CDR3 DNA
TRBJ2-3,many,TRBV12-3/TRBV12-4,TRBD1,CASSRRDRASTDTQYF,TGTGCCAGCAGCCGTCGGGACAGGGCCAGCACAGATACGCAGTATTTT
TRBJ1-1,few,TRBV5-1,-,CASSLGGAPEAFF,TGCGCCAGCAGCTTGGGTGGGGCCCCTGAAGCTTTCTTT
TRBJ2-2,-,TRBV5-1,-,CASSLELSGELFF,TGCGCCAGCAGCTTGGAGTTGAGCGGGGAGCTGTTTTTT
TRBJ2-5,-,TRBV29-1,TRBD1,CSVEFARGRETQYF,TGCAGCGTTGAATTCGCGAGGGGGCGGGAGACCCAGTACTTC
TRBJ1-5,-,TRBV30,TRBD1,CAWSGGGGQPQHF,TGTGCCTGGAGTGGAGGGGGCGGGCAGCCCCAGCATTTT
TRBJ2-3,-,TRBV9,TRBD1,CASSARTGGIDTQYF,TGTGCCAGCAGCGCCAGGACAGGGGGAATAGATACGCAGTATTTT
TRBJ1-2,-,TRBV2,-,CASSAGSGGYGYTF,TGTGCCAGCTCTGCAGGGTCCGGGGGCTATGGCTACACCTTC
TRBJ1-5,-,TRBV7-2,TRBD1,CASSYRGEQPQHF,TGTGCCAGCAGCTACAGGGGGGAACAGCCCCAGCATTTT
TRBJ1-1,few,TRBV6-5,TRBD1,CASEDRGRTEAFF,TGTGCCAGCGAGGACAGGGGCCGCACTGAAGCTTTCTTT
TRBJ2-5,few,TRBV5-1,-,CASSAQQETQYF,TGCGCCAGCAGCGCCCAGCAAGAGACCCAGTACTTC
TRBJ2-3,few,TRBV2,-,CASSGTSSTDTQYF,TGTGCCAGCAGTGGGACCTCTAGCACAGATACGCAGTATTTT
TRBJ1-2,-,TRBV4-1,-,CASSQAQGGYGYTF,TGCGCCAGCAGCCAAGCGCAGGGTGGCTATGGCTACACCTTC
TRBJ2-4,-,TRBV3-1,-,CASSQEGGTKNIQYF,TGTGCCAGCAGCCAAGAAGGGGGTACCAAAAACATTCAGTACTTC
TRBJ1-2,-,TRBV9,-,CASSVGGGDLYGYTF,TGTGCCAGCAGCGTCGGGGGAGGGGACCTTTATGGCTACACCTTC
TRBJ1-5,few,TRBV11-2,-,CASSLSSVPGSNQPQHF,TGTGCCAGCAGCCTTTCTTCGGTCCCCGGGAGCAATCAGCCCCAGCATTTT
TRBJ1-1,few,TRBV28,-,CASRRDRTNVNTEAFF,TGTGCCAGCAGAAGGGACCGTACGAACGTAAACACTGAAGCTTTCTTT
TRBJ1-1,few,TRBV6-2/TRBV6-3,-,CASSYVALNTEAFF,TGTGCCAGCAGTTACGTCGCACTGAACACTGAAGCTTTCTTT
TRBJ1-2,-,TRBV6-5,-,CASSSYLGRNYGYTF,TGTGCCAGCAGTTCGTACCTGGGACGGAACTATGGCTACACCTTC
TRBJ2-1,few,TRBV20-1,-,CSALSRDRAWHEQFF,TGCAGTGCCCTAAGCCGGGACCGGGCTTGGCATGAGCAGTTCTTC
TRBJ2-1,-,TRBV9,-,CASSVGAGNTEQFF,TGTGCCAGCAGCGTAGGGGCAGGGAATACTGAGCAGTTCTTC
TRBJ2-1,few,TRBV15,-,CATSRYGWSGEQFF,TGTGCCACCAGCAGATATGGGTGGAGCGGTGAGCAGTTCTTC
TRBJ1-5,-,TRBV12-3/TRBV12-4,-,CASSLEGTPNQPQHF,TGTGCCAGCAGTTTAGAGGGGACTCCTAATCAGCCCCAGCATTTT
TRBJ1-4,many,TRBV12-3/TRBV12-4,-,CASKIGANEKLFF,TGTGCCAGCAAAATCGGGGCTAATGAAAAACTGTTTTTT
TRBJ1-2,-,TRBV7-8,TRBD1,CASSAHRGRGYGYTF,TGTGCCAGCAGCGCTCACAGGGGGCGGGGCTATGGCTACACCTTC
TRBJ1-1,-,TRBV5-1,-,CASRAGQNTEAFF,TGCGCCAGCCGCGCGGGCCAGAACACTGAAGCTTTCTTT
TRBJ2-5,-,TRBV4-2,TRBD1,CASSRPGQGETQYF,TGTGCCAGCAGCCGGCCGGGACAGGGAGAGACCCAGTACTTC
TRBJ2-2,few,TRBV18,-,CASSPHQLTNTGELFF,TGTGCCAGCTCACCACACCAGCTGACGAACACCGGGGAGCTGTTTTTT
TRBJ1-5,few,TRBV6-5,-,CASTPGGEGFQPQHF,TGTGCCAGCACCCCCGGGGGGGAAGGGTTCCAGCCCCAGCATTTT
TRBJ2-3,few,TRBV4-3,-,CASSLLGGITQYF,TGCGCCAGCAGCCTACTCGGGGGAATCACGCAGTATTTT
TRBJ1-2,-,TRBV5-1,-,CASSLERADGYTF,TGCGCCAGCAGCTTGGAAAGGGCGGATGGCTACACCTTC
TRBJ2-3,many,TRBV7-3,-,CASSLAPTGDTQYF,TGTGCCAGCAGCTTAGCCCCGACGGGAGATACGCAGTATTTT
TRBJ2-1,few,TRBV4-3,TRBD2,CASSWERGRYNEQFF,TGCGCCAGTTCATGGGAGCGGGGTCGATACAATGAGCAGTTCTTC
TRBJ1-6,few,TRBV27,-,CASSFAGRYSPLHF,TGTGCCAGCAGTTTCGCAGGGCGGTATTCACCCCTCCACTTT
TRBJ2-6,few,TRBV28,-,CASSFYGAGANVLTF,TGTGCCAGCAGTTTCTACGGGGCTGGGGCCAACGTCCTGACTTTC
TRBJ1-2,few,TRBV18,-,CASSPGNGANYGYTF,TGTGCCAGCTCACCTGGTAACGGAGCTAACTATGGCTACACCTTC
TRBJ2-1,few,TRBV12-3/TRBV12-4,-,CASRRQTQQFF,TGTGCCAGCAGACGACAGACCCAGCAGTTCTTC
TRBJ1-6,many,TRBV12-3/TRBV12-4,-,CASSPGSAPLHF,TGTGCCAGCAGCCCCGGTTCTGCACCCCTCCACTTT
TRBJ1-2,-,TRBV5-5,-,CASSLASGSIGPYGYTF,TGTGCCAGCAGCTTGGCGTCAGGGTCAATCGGGCCCTATGGCTACACCTTC
TRBJ1-5,few,TRBV6-5,-,CASTPTGLGSNQPQHF,TGTGCCAGCACCCCGACCGGGCTGGGAAGCAATCAGCCCCAGCATTTT
TRBJ2-1,-,TRBV6-1,-,CASSEKSDYLGSNDEQFF,TGTGCCAGCAGTGAAAAGAGTGACTACCTGGGAAGTAATGATGAGCAGTTCTTC
TRBJ2-7,few,TRBV15,-,CATSRVRDRPTYEQYF,TGTGCCACCAGCAGAGTCAGGGACCGTCCCACCTACGAGCAGTACTTC
TRBJ1-2,few,TRBV9,-,CASSAAGVTNYGYTF,TGTGCCAGCAGCGCCGCGGGGGTTACTAACTATGGCTACACCTTC
TRBJ1-4,-,TRBV12-3/TRBV12-4,TRBD1,CASSFGQGGRLFF,TGTGCCAGCAGCTTCGGACAGGGTGGGCGACTGTTTTTT
TRBJ2-5,few,TRBV4-3,TRBD1,CASSQDFRQGAGETQYF,TGCGCCAGCAGCCAAGATTTCCGACAGGGGGCAGGAGAGACCCAGTACTTC
TRBJ2-7,few,TRBV5-1,-,CASSLAPGAGYEQYF,TGCGCCAGCAGCTTGGCCCCGGGTGCCGGCTACGAGCAGTACTTC
TRBJ1-5,-,TRBV7-2,-,CASSLIGFDQPQHF,TGTGCCAGCAGCTTGATCGGTTTCGATCAGCCCCAGCATTTT